The 26 T cell receptor beta chains reported below all come from one sample, sequenced in a study of blood T cell repertoires in COVID-19. Measured with immunoSEQ multiplex PCR; TCRdb has only the in-frame clones, and not every one. The sample comprises around 140,000 clones, around 87% of which are singletons, and about 2.5% rests with the top ten. The sample consisted of peripheral blood. These receptors originate from a man in his forties or fifties with active COVID-19.

The chain links TRBV4-1 to TRBJ2-4, with 9 bases fitting TRBD2. V lost 1 base, J lost 0 bases, and 7 bases stayed unmatched. CDR3 length: 18 amino acids. Germline V gives CDR1 MGHRA, CDR2 YSYEKL. CDR3 bases: TGCGCCAGCAGCCAAGGCCCGCTAGCGGGGATAGCCAAAAACATTCAGTACTTC. This sequence encodes CASSQGPLAGIAKNIQYF.

This sequence joins TRBV9 and TRBJ2-1; no clear D. Germline V gives CDR1 SGDLS, CDR2 YYNGEE. V gave up 7 bases and J gave up 0 bases, with 11 bases separating them. The CDR3 spans 14 residues. Here the CDR3 reads CASSVPSSYNEQFF. In DNA form, the CDR3 reads TGTGCCAGCTCCGTGCCGAGCTCCTACAATGAGCAGTTCTTC.

The chain is built from TRBV6-5 and TRBJ2-3; 10 bases are shared with TRBD2. The V segment lost 6 bases and the J segment 4 bases; nucleotides outside the gene matches: 4. Germline lookup yields CDR1 MNHEY and CDR2 SVGAGI. CDR3 length: 14 residues. The CDR3 DNA reads as TGTGCCAGCAGGGTAGCGGGGGGCCCAGATACGCAGTATTTT. It specifies CASRVAGGPDTQYF.

The CDR3 sequence is CASSQELAGTGAEKLFF. In DNA form, the CDR3 reads TGCGCCAGCAGCCAAGAGTTAGCCGGAACAGGGGCTGAAAAACTGTTTTTT. This sequence joins TRBV4-3 and TRBJ1-4; TRBD1 aligns across 7 bases. Germline trimming cut 0 bases from V and 7 bases from J; bases unmatched to any gene: 11. Per the germline V gene, CDR1 is LGHNA and CDR2 is YSLEER. CDR3 size: 17 residues.

The V and J genes are TRBV4-1 and TRBJ1-1; tentatively, D is TRBD1 (6 bases). Germline V CDR1 and CDR2: MGHRA, YSYEKL. The germline V and J ends were trimmed by 1 base and 3 bases, with 12 bases remaining between them. The CDR3 covers 15 residues. The CDR3 DNA is TGCGCCAGCAGCCAAGGCAGGGGATGGGACACTGAAGCTTTCTTT. It translates to CASSQGRGWDTEAFF.

V usage is TRBV5-5 and J usage is TRBJ1-2; TRBD1 might be the D (5 bases). V lost 3 bases to trimming and J lost 1 base, with 7 bases between them. The CDR3 runs 13 residues. Per the germline V gene, CDR1 is SGHKS and CDR2 is YYEKEE (reference sequence). Here the CDR3 reads CASSSGVNYGYTF. CDR3 coding DNA: TGTGCCAGCAGCTCGGGGGTTAACTATGGCTACACCTTC. The full variable domain, its missing parts supplied by reference TRBV5-5 and TRBJ1-2, is DAGVTQSPTHLIKTRGQQVTLRCSPISGHKSVSWYQQVLGQGPQFIFQYYEKEERGRGNFPDRFSARQFPNYSSELNVNALLLGDSALYLCASSSGVNYGYTFGSGTRLTVV.

This chain joins TRBV10-3 and TRBJ2-1; 7 bases are a match to TRBD1. CDR1 ENHRY and CDR2 SYGVKD come from the germline V gene. The CDR3 covers 12 residues. Germline trimming cut 7 bases from V and 6 bases from J; bases unmatched to any gene: 3. DNA of the CDR3: TGTGCCATCAAGGGGGCAACCAATGAGCAGTTCTTC. The encoded protein is CAIKGATNEQFF.

This chain uses TRBV4-1 with TRBJ2-1; TRBD2 agrees at 12 bases. With V trimmed by 6 bases and J by 4 bases, 13 bases remained unmatched. There are 18 residues in the CDR3. CDR1 MGHRA and CDR2 YSYEKL come from the germline V gene. The CDR3 coding sequence is TGCGCCAGCAGACAATTGCTAGCGGGGGGGCTGCGGTACAATGAGCAGTTCTTC. This gives the protein CASRQLLAGGLRYNEQFF.

The chain carries TRBV3-1 (or the pseudogene TRBV3-2) and TRBJ2-3; the match to TRBD2 covers 7 bases. The CDR3 extends over 15 amino acids. V dropped 4 bases and J dropped 4; count of bases not matched to a gene: 8. Germline V CDR1 and CDR2: LGHDT, YNNKEL (reference sequence). In nucleotides, the CDR3 is TGTGCCAGCAGCCCCGGGGGGTGGGACGCAGATACGCAGTATTTT. Translating gives CASSPGGWDADTQYF.

V and J are TRBV6-5 and TRBJ1-1; D possibly corresponds to TRBD1 (6 bases). CDR3 length: 14 amino acids. From germline, CDR1 is MNHEY and CDR2 SVGAGI. With 2 bases removed from V and 2 bases from J, the gap between germline ends came to 9 bases. For the CDR3, the DNA is TGTGCCAGCAGTTACGCGGGGGCTAACACTGAAGCTTTCTTT. It specifies CASSYAGANTEAFF.

The rearrangement links TRBV14 to TRBJ2-7; tentative D call: TRBD1 (6 bases). In germline, CDR1 is SGHDN, CDR2 FVKESK. This CDR3 spans 15 amino acids. V shed 4 bases and J shed 1 base, with 14 bases lying between them. For the CDR3, the DNA is TGTGCCAGCAGCCGCCAAGTAGGGGGTTCCTACGAGCAGTACTTC. Translating it yields CASSRQVGGSYEQYF. The full variable domain, rest sourced from reference TRBV14 and TRBJ2-7, is EAGVTQFPSHSVIEKGQTVTLRCDPISGHDNLYWYRRVMGKEIKFLLHFVKESKQDESGMPNNRFLAERTGGTYSTLKVQPAELEDSGVYFCASSRQVGGSYEQYFGPGTRLTVT.

V usage is TRBV11-2 and J usage is TRBJ2-1, with D possibly matching TRBD2 (7 bases). V was cut by 2 bases and J by 4 bases, with 12 bases left in between. The CDR3 extends over 15 amino acids. Germline values: CDR1 SGHAT, CDR2 FQNNGV. The CDR3 reads CASSLLRGGYNEQFF. CDR3 sequence (DNA): TGTGCCAGCAGCTTACTTAGGGGGGGGTACAATGAGCAGTTCTTC.

V usage is TRBV3-1 (or the pseudogene TRBV3-2) and J usage is TRBJ1-4; possible D gene TRBD1, 6 bases. CDR3 length: 13 residues. The germline CDR1 and CDR2 sequences are LGHDT and YNNKEL (reference sequence). The ends were cut back, 4 bases at V and 10 bases at J, with 13 bases in the middle. CDR3 sequence reads: CASSREGVGKLFF. The CDR3 nucleotides are TGTGCCAGCAGCCGGGAGGGGGTTGGAAAACTGTTTTTT.

The chain uses TRBV4-1 and TRBJ2-2; possibly TRBD2 for D (7 bases). The CDR3 runs to 16 residues. Trimming removed 0 bases from V and 4 bases from J, with 12 bases in between. Germline V gene sequence: CDR1 MGHRA, CDR2 YSYEKL. The CDR3 spells CASSQEGGAVTGELFF. The CDR3 DNA sequence: TGCGCCAGCAGCCAAGAGGGGGGGGCGGTCACCGGGGAGCTGTTTTTT.

The J gene is TRBJ2-1, the V gene TRBV21-1; TRBD2, the table's D call, lacks a check against the DNA. TRBV21-1 is a pseudogene. The CDR3 totals 19 residues. The CDR3 DNA sequence: TGTGCCAGCAGGAAATACTTAGCGGGGAGGGACGGCAGTTACAATGAGCAGTTCTTC. This translates into CASRKYLAGRDGSYNEQFF.

This clone was picked up one time. The CDR3 DNA is TGTGCCATCCTTCTAGCGGGCGGAGATACGCAGTATTTT. It specifies CAILLAGGDTQYF. The chain has TRBV10-3 and TRBJ2-3; 8 bases align to TRBD2. Germline V gene sequence: CDR1 ENHRY, CDR2 SYGVKD. The V segment lost 8 bases and the J segment 5 bases; nucleotides outside the gene matches: 6. The CDR3 contains 13 residues.

The chain links TRBV7-9 to TRBJ1-1, with 9 bases that match TRBD1. Germline V gives CDR1 SEHNR, CDR2 FQNEAQ (reference sequence). The V segment lost 7 bases and the J segment 8 bases; nucleotides outside the gene matches: 20. The CDR3 covers 17 residues. In nucleotides, the CDR3 is TGTGCCAGCACCTACTCATCAACCGGGACAGGGAAGTTCGAAGCTTTCTTT. Amino acid sequence: CASTYSSTGTGKFEAFF.

The rearrangement joins TRBV2 to TRBJ2-7; D not resolved. The CDR3 sequence is 12 residues long. Trimming took 6 bases from V and 6 from J, leaving 12 bases between them. Germline V CDR1 and CDR2: SNHLY, FYNNEI. The DNA of the CDR3 is TGTGCCAGCAGCCGCGATTTACCCGAGCAGTACTTC. Translated: CASSRDLPEQYF.

The rearrangement links TRBV5-5 to TRBJ1-2; D gene uncertain. V lost 0 bases and J 8 bases, leaving 11 bases between the germline ends. Per the germline V gene, CDR1 is SGHKS and CDR2 is YYEKEE (reference sequence). This CDR3 contains 13 residues. CDR3: CASSLVEEGGYTF. For the CDR3, the DNA is TGTGCCAGCAGCTTGGTGGAGGAGGGAGGCTACACCTTC.

The table lists this clone with a few counts. V is TRBV6-5 and J is TRBJ1-6, with TRBD1 matching over 8 bases. Losses at the gene ends were 6 bases for V and 7 bases for J; bases not matched to a gene: 8. There are 15 residues in the CDR3. CDR1 and CDR2 (germline): MNHEY, SVGAGI. CDR3: CASRPGQVSNSPLHF. The CDR3 bases are TGTGCCAGCAGACCGGGACAGGTGTCCAATTCACCCCTCCACTTT.

This chain joins TRBV9 and TRBJ1-1; possible D gene TRBD1, 6 bases. V was cut by 3 bases and J by 1 base, with 16 bases left in between. Germline CDR1 SGDLS, CDR2 YYNGEE. This CDR3 spans 16 amino acids. The CDR3 nucleotides are TGTGCCAGCAGCGCAAGGGGGGGCAGCCCGAACACTGAAGCTTTCTTT. This encodes CASSARGGSPNTEAFF.

J is TRBJ1-1 and V is TRBV27, with D possibly matching TRBD1 (6 bases). V was shortened by 0 bases and J by 0 bases, with 8 bases between the two germline ends. Germline V gene sequence: CDR1 MNHEY, CDR2 SMNVEV (reference sequence). The CDR3 has 15 amino acids. CDR3 amino acids: CASSLSRGLNTEAFF. DNA for the CDR3: TGTGCCAGCAGTTTATCCAGGGGTTTGAACACTGAAGCTTTCTTT.

This clone has only one observation. The V call is TRBV6-4, the J call TRBJ2-5; maybe TRBD2 (6 bases). Between the trimmed V and J ends, which lost 8 bases and 5 bases, there was a span of 18 bases. Germline CDR1 reads MRHNA; CDR2 reads SNTAGT. The CDR3 extends over 14 amino acids. This chain's CDR3 is CASQPGTPKETQYF. The CDR3 bases are TGTGCCAGCCAACCCGGGACTCCGAAGGAGACCCAGTACTTC.

The chain recombines TRBV3-1 (or the pseudogene TRBV3-2) with TRBJ2-5; 14 bases are shared with TRBD2. CDR1 LGHDT and CDR2 YNNKEL come from the germline V gene (reference sequence). The CDR3 has 15 residues. Losses at the gene ends were 8 bases for V and 0 bases for J; bases not matched to a gene: 2. As DNA, the CDR3 is TGTGCCAGCGCGGGACTAGCGGGGGACCAAGAGACCCAGTACTTC. Translation gives CASAGLAGDQETQYF.

The gene calls are TRBV19 and TRBJ2-5; D remains ambiguous. Germline V lookup: CDR1 LNHDA, CDR2 SQIVND (reference sequence). The V end was cut by 6 bases, the J end by 2 bases, with 16 bases between. This CDR3 comprises 15 residues. CDR3 DNA sequence: TGTGCCAGTAGCCTAGTGCCGCGAATTCAAGAGACCCAGTACTTC. It yields the protein CASSLVPRIQETQYF.

J is TRBJ2-1 and V is TRBV6-5; the D is unclear. CDR3 length: 13 residues. Trimming took 7 bases from V and 1 from J, leaving 8 bases between them. The germline gives CDR1 MNHEY, CDR2 SVGAGI. In DNA form, the CDR3 reads TGTGCCAGCACCGAGGCTTCCTACAATGAGCAGTTCTTC. Translating it yields CASTEASYNEQFF.